A selection of T cell receptor beta chains follows, all from one sample in a study of siplizumab effects on memory and regulatory T cells. The repertoire was sequenced with immunoSEQ multiplex PCR; TCRdb's copy has only in-frame clones and lacks some. The repertoire holds over 90,000 clones, with 80% to 95% as singletons. The sequenced sample was CD4+ T cells sorted from blood. These receptors originate from a human donor in good health. The CDR3 runs from the conserved cysteine through the conserved F or W. Fields, in order: J gene, V gene, D gene, clone size, CDR3 DNA, CDR3 protein. The D gene is left open where the match is weak. Size values are once, few and many counts, or a class for expanded clones, and some rows have none.

TRBJ2-1 TRBV18 - - TGTGCCAGCGCGTCTTTAAGCGGCAACAATGAGCAGTTCTTC CASASLSGNNEQFF
TRBJ2-7 TRBV6-1 - - TGTGCCAGCAGTTATTTAGGGGAAACCTACGAGCAGTACTTC CASSYLGETYEQYF
TRBJ2-2 TRBV7-9 TRBD2 - TGTGCCAGCAGCACTAGCGGGAGGGTTCGCACCGGGGAGCTGTTTTTT CASSTSGRVRTGELFF
TRBJ1-2 TRBV10-3 - - TGTGCCATCAGTGCATGGGCTGATTATGGCTACACCTTC CAISAWADYGYTF
TRBJ2-7 TRBV4-2 TRBD2 - TGTGCCAGCAGCCAAGATCGGGCTAGCGGGAACGACGAGCAGTACTTC CASSQDRASGNDEQYF
TRBJ2-2 TRBV7-9 TRBD2 - TGTGCCAGCAGCTCAATCCCGGGAGGGGGCACCGGGGAGCTGTTTTTT CASSSIPGGGTGELFF
TRBJ2-7 TRBV7-2 - - TGTGCCAGCAGCTTTTCCGGGACCCGGCGCGAGCAGTACTTC CASSFSGTRREQYF
TRBJ1-5 TRBV1 - few TGCACCAGCAGCCAAGAGCGGGAGGGCAATCAGCCCCAGCATTTT CTSSQEREGNQPQHF
TRBJ2-7 TRBV20-1 - - TGCAGTAAAATGAGCGGATACGAGCAGTACTTC CSKMSGYEQYF
TRBJ1-2 TRBV28 - - TGTGCCAGCAGTTTTAGACGGATCTATGGCTACACCTTC CASSFRRIYGYTF
TRBJ2-2 TRBV7-2 - - TGTGCCAGCAGCTTAGCGCAAGGGAACACCGGGGAGCTGTTTTTT CASSLAQGNTGELFF
TRBJ2-2 TRBV5-4 - - TGTGCCAGCAGCCTCAACACCGGGGAGCTGTTTTTT CASSLNTGELFF
TRBJ2-7 TRBV27 TRBD2 - TGTGCCAGCAGTTTCCGACTAGCGGGAGGGGCCATCATGAACTACGAGCAGTACTTC CASSFRLAGGAIMNYEQYF
TRBJ2-3 TRBV29-1 - - TGCAGCGTTTTACCCATTCTGAGCACAGATACGCAGTATTTT CSVLPILSTDTQYF
TRBJ2-7 TRBV18 - - TGTGCCAGCTCACCAGTAGGCCAAACCTACGAGCAGTACTTC CASSPVGQTYEQYF